Listed here are 19 T cell receptor beta chains from one sample, sequenced in a study of blood T cell repertoires in COVID-19. Profiled with immunoSEQ multiplex PCR; TCRdb holds only in-frame clones, not every one. The sample has some 230,000 clones, around 83% seen once. Sequencing was carried out using peripheral blood. The source of these receptors is a woman between 45 and 60 years old with acute or convalescent COVID-19.

The chain links TRBV15 to TRBJ1-2; 8 bases line up with TRBD1. The germline CDR1 and CDR2 sequences are LNHNV and YYDKDF (reference sequence). The trim removed 5 bases at V and 8 bases at J, leaving 10 bases unmatched. CDR3 length: 14 residues. As DNA, the CDR3 is TGTGCCACCAGCCAAAAACAGGGGGGTGGAGGCTACACCTTC. This translates into CATSQKQGGGGYTF.

The chain joins TRBV5-5 to TRBJ1-4; 8 bases agree with TRBD1. This CDR3 has 15 amino acids. V dropped 3 bases and J dropped 8; count of bases not matched to a gene: 9. CDR1 is SGHKS, CDR2 YYEKEE, per germline (reference sequence). As DNA, the CDR3 is TGTGCCAGCAGCTCGGAAGGGACAGGTTACGAAAAACTGTTTTTT. It is translated as CASSSEGTGYEKLFF. Full variable domain (missing parts from reference TRBV5-5 and TRBJ1-4): DAGVTQSPTHLIKTRGQQVTLRCSPISGHKSVSWYQQVLGQGPQFIFQYYEKEERGRGNFPDRFSARQFPNYSSELNVNALLLGDSALYLCASSSEGTGYEKLFFGSGTQLSVL.

This CDR3 reads CASSTRSDFRTEAFF. The CDR3 DNA is TGTGCCAGCAGCACCCGGTCCGACTTCCGGACTGAAGCTTTCTTT. The chain combines TRBV7-2 with TRBJ1-1; D remains ambiguous. Germline CDR1 SGHTA, CDR2 FQGNSA. Trimming shortened V by 5 bases and J by 5 bases, and 18 bases separated the two germline ends. The CDR3 is 15 residues long.

This chain uses TRBV11-2 with TRBJ2-5; D gene ambiguous. The germline V and J ends were trimmed by 6 bases and 3 bases, with 14 bases remaining between them. There are 14 residues in the CDR3. Germline V CDR1 and CDR2: SGHAT, FQNNGV. This CDR3 is CASRVDIRKETQYF. CDR3 in DNA: TGTGCCAGCAGGGTCGACATTAGGAAAGAGACCCAGTACTTC. Filled out from reference TRBV11-2 and TRBJ2-5, the complete variable domain reads EAGVAQSPRYKIIEKRQSVAFWCNPISGHATLYWYQQILGQGPKLLIQFQNNGVVDDSQLPKDRFSAERLKGVDSTLKIQPAKLEDSAVYLCASRVDIRKETQYFGPGTRLLVL.

The chain links TRBV19 to TRBJ2-6, with no clear D. Deletions cut 8 bases from V and 0 bases from J, with 14 bases between. The CDR3 covers 16 residues. Germline V gives CDR1 LNHDA, CDR2 SQIVND (reference sequence). CDR3: CASSYSRLSGANVLTF. The CDR3 DNA follows: TGTGCCAGTTCATACAGTAGGCTCTCTGGGGCCAACGTCCTGACTTTC.

The chain is built from TRBV7-3 and TRBJ1-1; D is uncertain. CDR3 length: 15 residues. Germline-derived CDR1 and CDR2 are SGHTA and FQGTGA. The V and J ends lost 4 bases and 5 bases respectively, with 17 bases between them. The CDR3 bases are TGTGCCAGCAGCTCCCAGCCCGGACCGGGGACTGAAGCTTTCTTT. It yields the protein CASSSQPGPGTEAFF.

The gene calls are TRBV2 and TRBJ2-2, with no clear D. The V gene's germline CDR1 is SNHLY and CDR2 FYNNEI. This CDR3 spans 13 amino acids. The V end lost 6 bases, the J end lost 2 bases, and 7 bases lay between the germline ends. The CDR3 loop reads CASRYTNTGELFF. For the CDR3, the DNA is TGTGCCAGCAGGTACACAAACACCGGGGAGCTGTTTTTT.

The V and J genes are TRBV5-6 and TRBJ2-4; possible D gene TRBD2, 7 bases. Germline CDR1 SGHDT, CDR2 YYEEEE. V lost 5 bases, J lost 3 bases, and 21 bases lay in between. The CDR3 length is 17 residues. The CDR3 sequence is CASSSPGGGYDKNIQYF. In DNA form, the CDR3 reads TGTGCCAGCAGTAGCCCTGGCGGGGGCTACGACAAAAACATTCAGTACTTC.

This chain uses TRBV7-2 with TRBJ2-7; 7 bases map to TRBD1. Germline CDR1 SGHTA, CDR2 FQGNSA. The trim removed 4 bases at V and 5 bases at J, leaving 8 bases unmatched. The CDR3 has 14 amino acids. The CDR3 DNA follows: TGTGCCAGCAGCTCCCAGACAGGGCCCCACGAGCAGTACTTC. Protein: CASSSQTGPHEQYF.

The chain couples TRBV7-2 to TRBJ1-2, with D perhaps matching TRBD1 (5 bases). V shed 5 bases and J shed 4 bases, with 17 bases lying between them. The CDR3 is 15 residues long. Germline-derived CDR1 and CDR2 are SGHTA and FQGNSA. CDR3 bases: TGTGCCAGCAGCAACGAGGTGCAGGGTGTCTATGGCTACACCTTC. Residues: CASSNEVQGVYGYTF.

This chain connects TRBV5-5 to TRBJ2-2; 8 bases map to TRBD2. J lost 7 bases, V lost 0 bases, and 14 bases had no gene match. CDR3 size: 18 residues. Germline V lookup: CDR1 SGHKS, CDR2 YYEKEE (reference sequence). The CDR3 region has the DNA TGTGCCAGCAGCTTGGATCGTAGCGGGACAACCCGGAGCGGGGAGCTGTTTTTT. It codes for CASSLDRSGTTRSGELFF.

This clone has only a few counts. The chain couples TRBV5-1 to TRBJ2-1; D possibly corresponds to TRBD2 (6 bases). V was cut by 1 base and J by 10 bases, with 12 bases left in between. The CDR3 contains 13 residues. Germline CDR1 reads SGHRS; CDR2 reads YFSETQ. The CDR3, as DNA: TGCGCCAGCAGCTTGATCGGGGGTACCGAGCAGTTCTTC. This sequence encodes CASSLIGGTEQFF.

Ten or more counts support this clone. The rearrangement uses TRBV11-2 and TRBJ1-1; D is possibly TRBD1 (5 bases). There are 13 residues in the CDR3. Germline CDR1 SGHAT, CDR2 FQNNGV. V was trimmed by 3 bases and J by 1 base, leaving 6 bases between them. This CDR3 is CASSFQGNTEAFF. For the CDR3, the DNA is TGTGCCAGCAGCTTTCAGGGGAACACTGAAGCTTTCTTT.

The rearrangement joins TRBV9 to TRBJ2-7; weak D call: TRBD2 (6 bases). This CDR3 has 14 residues. The V gene lost 2 bases and the J gene lost 2 bases, with 11 bases spanning the gap. CDR1 and CDR2 (germline): SGDLS, YYNGEE. The CDR3 DNA is TGTGCCAGCAGCGTTGCACTAGCCACCTACGAGCAGTACTTC. This sequence encodes CASSVALATYEQYF.

The CDR3 nucleotides are TGTGCCAGCAGAGCCGGGACAGCCGATCAGCCCCAGCATTTT. Its protein is CASRAGTADQPQHF. The rearrangement uses TRBV28 and TRBJ1-5; 7 bases agree with TRBD1. The CDR3 is 14 residues long. The trim removed 6 bases at V and 5 bases at J, leaving 7 bases unmatched. Germline loops: CDR1 MDHEN, CDR2 SYDVKM.

The chain couples TRBV7-9 to TRBJ2-2, with a tentative D call TRBD2 (5 bases). V gave up 1 base and J gave up 5 bases, with 23 bases separating them. This CDR3 region has 19 residues. Germline lookup yields CDR1 SEHNR and CDR2 FQNEAQ (reference sequence). CDR3 region: CASSLESAALPGKTGELFF. The CDR3 DNA is TGTGCCAGCAGCTTAGAGTCAGCGGCGCTACCCGGGAAGACCGGGGAGCTGTTTTTT.

The chain couples TRBV18 to TRBJ2-2, with a weak D call TRBD1 (5 bases). The ends were cut back, 3 bases at V and 3 bases at J, with 11 bases in the middle. The CDR3 extends over 15 amino acids. Germline CDR1 and CDR2: KGHSH and LQKENI. The CDR3 spells CASSPETAYTGELFF. CDR3 sequence (DNA): TGTGCCAGCTCACCGGAGACAGCATACACCGGGGAGCTGTTTTTT.

This clone was counted a single time. The rearrangement links TRBV2 to TRBJ2-1; weak D call: TRBD2 (5 bases). This CDR3 has 14 amino acids. V lost 3 bases and J 2 bases, leaving 8 bases between the germline ends. Germline CDR1 reads SNHLY; CDR2 reads FYNNEI. CDR3 nucleotide sequence: TGTGCCAGCAGTGAGGAGGCAGCCTACAATGAGCAGTTCTTC. As protein: CASSEEAAYNEQFF.

V is TRBV5-1 and J is TRBJ2-3, with TRBD2 matching over 9 bases. After removal of 4 bases from V and 7 bases from J, the junction contained 10 bases not matched to a gene. The CDR3 is made up of 15 amino acids. The germline gives CDR1 SGHRS, CDR2 YFSETQ. The CDR3 loop reads CASSPAGAGGNTQYF. CDR3 nucleotide sequence: TGCGCCAGCAGCCCAGCTGGGGCGGGAGGGAATACGCAGTATTTT.